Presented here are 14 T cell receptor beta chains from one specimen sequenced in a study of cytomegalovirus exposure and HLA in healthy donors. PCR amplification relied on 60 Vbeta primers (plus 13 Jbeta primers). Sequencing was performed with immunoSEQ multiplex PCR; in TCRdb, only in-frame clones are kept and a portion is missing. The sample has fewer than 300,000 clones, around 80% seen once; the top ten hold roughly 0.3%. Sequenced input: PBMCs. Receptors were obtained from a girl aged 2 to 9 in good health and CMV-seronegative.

The CDR3: CASSTRGTGYAEQFF. DNA of the CDR3: TGTGCCAGCAGTACTAGGGGGACAGGGTATGCTGAGCAGTTCTTC. This chain connects TRBV28 to TRBJ2-1, with 9 bases matching TRBD1. The CDR3 is 15 residues long. Unmatched junction bases numbered 11, after V lost 5 bases and J lost 9 bases. The germline CDR1 and CDR2 sequences are MDHEN and SYDVKM.

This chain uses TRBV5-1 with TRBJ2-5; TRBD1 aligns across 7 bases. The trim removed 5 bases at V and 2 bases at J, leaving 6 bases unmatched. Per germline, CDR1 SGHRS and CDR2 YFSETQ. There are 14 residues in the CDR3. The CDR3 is CASRRPGQQETQYF. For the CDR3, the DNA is TGCGCCAGCAGACGTCCGGGACAGCAAGAGACCCAGTACTTC. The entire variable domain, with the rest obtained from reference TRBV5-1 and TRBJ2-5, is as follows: KAGVTQTPRYLIKTRGQQVTLSCSPISGHRSVSWYQQTPGQGLQFLFEYFSETQRNKGNFPGRFSGRQFSNSRSEMNVSTLELGDSALYLCASRRPGQQETQYFGPGTRLLVL.

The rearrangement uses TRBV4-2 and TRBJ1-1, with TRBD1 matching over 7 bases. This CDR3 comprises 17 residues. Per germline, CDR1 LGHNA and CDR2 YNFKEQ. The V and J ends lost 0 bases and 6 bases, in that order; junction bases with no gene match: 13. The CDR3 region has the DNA TGTGCCAGCAGCCAAGAGGAAATGGCAGGACAGGAGGCTGAAGCTTTCTTT. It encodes CASSQEEMAGQEAEAFF.

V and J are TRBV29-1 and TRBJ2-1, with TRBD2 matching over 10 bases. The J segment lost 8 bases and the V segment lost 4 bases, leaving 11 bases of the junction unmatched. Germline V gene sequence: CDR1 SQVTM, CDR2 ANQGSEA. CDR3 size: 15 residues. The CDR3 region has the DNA TGCAGCGTTGGCAAAGCGGGGGGGCCTAGGGATGAGCAGTTCTTC. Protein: CSVGKAGGPRDEQFF.

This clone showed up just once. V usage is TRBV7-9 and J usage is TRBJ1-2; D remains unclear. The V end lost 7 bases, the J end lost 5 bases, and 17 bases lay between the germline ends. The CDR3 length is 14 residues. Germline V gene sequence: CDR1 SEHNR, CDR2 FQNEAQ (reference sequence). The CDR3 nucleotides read TGTGCCAGCACATCTCTGGGAGTTGAGTATGGCTACACCTTC. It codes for CASTSLGVEYGYTF.

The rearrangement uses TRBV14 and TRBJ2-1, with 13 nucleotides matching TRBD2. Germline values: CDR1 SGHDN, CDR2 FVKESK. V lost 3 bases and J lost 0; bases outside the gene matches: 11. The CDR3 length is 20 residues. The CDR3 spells CASSHPRLAGGASSYNEQFF. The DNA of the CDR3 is TGTGCCAGCAGCCATCCTCGACTAGCGGGAGGCGCGAGCTCCTACAATGAGCAGTTCTTC. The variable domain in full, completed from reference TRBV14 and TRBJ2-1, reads EAGVTQFPSHSVIEKGQTVTLRCDPISGHDNLYWYRRVMGKEIKFLLHFVKESKQDESGMPNNRFLAERTGGTYSTLKVQPAELEDSGVYFCASSHPRLAGGASSYNEQFFGPGTRLTVL.

The CDR3 DNA reads TGTGCCAGCAGTGCCGAGCGGGGGGGCCGTAGCCGGGAGCAGTTCTTC. Amino acids: CASSAERGGRSREQFF. V and J are TRBV6-1 and TRBJ2-1; 10 bases align to TRBD2. The J segment lost 10 bases and the V segment lost 4 bases, leaving 13 bases of the junction unmatched. Per the germline V gene, CDR1 is MNHNS and CDR2 is SASEGT. This CDR3 region has 16 residues.

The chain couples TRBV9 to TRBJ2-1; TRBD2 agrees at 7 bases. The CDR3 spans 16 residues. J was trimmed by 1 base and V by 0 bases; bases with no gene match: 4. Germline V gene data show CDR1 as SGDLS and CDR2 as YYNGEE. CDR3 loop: CASSVGAGRSYNEQFF. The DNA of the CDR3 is TGTGCCAGCAGCGTAGGAGCGGGGCGATCCTACAATGAGCAGTTCTTC.

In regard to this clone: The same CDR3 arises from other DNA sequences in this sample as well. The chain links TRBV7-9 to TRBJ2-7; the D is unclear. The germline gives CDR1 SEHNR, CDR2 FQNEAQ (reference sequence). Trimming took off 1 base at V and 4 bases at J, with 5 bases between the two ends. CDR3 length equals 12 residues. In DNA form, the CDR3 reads TGTGCCAGCAGCTTAGGGGCGTACGAGCAGTACTTC. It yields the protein CASSLGAYEQYF.

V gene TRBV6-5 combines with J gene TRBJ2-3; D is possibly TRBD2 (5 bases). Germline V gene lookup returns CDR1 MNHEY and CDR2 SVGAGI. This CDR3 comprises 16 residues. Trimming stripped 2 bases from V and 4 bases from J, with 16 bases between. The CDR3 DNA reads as TGTGCCAGCAGTTACGCGGAGGACTTGCAGTCAGATACGCAGTATTTT. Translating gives CASSYAEDLQSDTQYF.

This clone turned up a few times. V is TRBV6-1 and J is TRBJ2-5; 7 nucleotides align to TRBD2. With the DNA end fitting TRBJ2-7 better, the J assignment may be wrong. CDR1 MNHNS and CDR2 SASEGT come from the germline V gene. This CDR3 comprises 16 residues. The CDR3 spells CASSERLAAYSYEQYF. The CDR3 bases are TGTGCCAGCAGTGAACGGCTAGCGGCTTACTCCTACGAGCAGTACTTC.

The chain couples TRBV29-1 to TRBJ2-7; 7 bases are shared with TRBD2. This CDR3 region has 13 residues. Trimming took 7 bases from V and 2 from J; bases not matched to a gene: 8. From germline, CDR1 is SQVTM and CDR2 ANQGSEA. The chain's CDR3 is CSALSGRAYEQYF. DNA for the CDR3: TGCAGCGCCCTTAGCGGGCGAGCCTACGAGCAGTACTTC.

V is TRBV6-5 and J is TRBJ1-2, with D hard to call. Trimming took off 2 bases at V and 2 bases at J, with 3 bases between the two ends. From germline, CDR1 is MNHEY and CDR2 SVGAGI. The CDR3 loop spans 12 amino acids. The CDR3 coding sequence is TGTGCCAGCAGTTACGGCAACTATGGCTACACCTTC. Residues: CASSYGNYGYTF.

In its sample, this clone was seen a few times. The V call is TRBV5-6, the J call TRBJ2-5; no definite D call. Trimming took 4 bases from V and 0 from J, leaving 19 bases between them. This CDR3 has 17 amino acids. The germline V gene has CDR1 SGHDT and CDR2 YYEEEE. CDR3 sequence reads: CASSKRRNSRYQETQYF. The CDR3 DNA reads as TGTGCCAGCAGCAAACGTAGGAACAGCCGGTACCAAGAGACCCAGTACTTC.